This T cell receptor (beta chain) derives from a study of tumour-infiltrating T cells in Burkitt lymphoma. Overall study: All epidemiological Burkitt lymphoma subtypes were represented in the cohort. Survival, overall and progression-free, tracked with productive clonality. Study conclusions and caveats: Many Burkitt lymphoma patients shared several public clonotypes.

Turning to this clone: Its antigen remains unidentified.

Some clones are missing from TCRdb's copy, which holds only in-frame ones; the method was immunoSEQ multiplex PCR. Among about 3,700 clones listed, 15% to 20% were seen once. V was shortened by 6 bases and J by 1 base, with 12 bases between the two germline ends. The germline CDR1 and CDR2 sequences are SGHVS and FNYEAQ. This CDR3 comprises 15 residues. The J gene is TRBJ2-2, the V gene TRBV7-6; D uncertain. The specimen was tumor tissue. This clonotype was obtained from a human donor with Burkitt lymphoma. The CDR3 protein is CASRRAVGNTGELFF. CDR3 coding DNA: TGTGCCAGCAGAAGAGCCGTGGGGAACACCGGGGAGCTGTTTTTT.